This TCR beta chain is drawn from a study of beta chain features in type 1 diabetes. Overall study: Sorted cells numbering around 100,000,000 were examined across all samples.

Of the isolated RNA, all was reverse transcribed, and so the sequenced material was expressed TCRB transcripts. The repertoire was sequenced with immunoSEQ multiplex PCR; TCRdb's copy has only in-frame clones and lacks some. The table has 200,000 to 250,000 clones, roughly 17% seen once. Study outcomes and limitations: Shortening of TCRB CDR3s, moderate but significant, appeared in all four CD4+ subsets of Type 1 diabetes patients.

Germline CDR1 reads SEHNR; CDR2 reads FQNEAQ (reference sequence). V lost 2 bases, J lost 0 bases, and 8 bases lay in between. The CDR3 totals 16 residues. Sampling consisted of one heparinised blood draw per donor, averaging around 120 mL. Central memory, naive, regulatory and stem cell-like memory CD4+ cells were sorted by CD45RO/CCR7/CD25/CD127/CD95/CD27. For this clone: Its antigen is not known.

This TCR was sampled from a man aged 30-40 years with type 1 diabetes. The sample taken for sequencing was naive CD4+ T cells from blood. The rearrangement joins TRBV7-9 to TRBJ2-6, with D unclear. The DNA of the CDR3 is TGTGCCAGCAGCTTACGTGGGCCCTCTGGGGCCAACGTCCTGACTTTC. Translation: CASSLRGPSGANVLTF. The variable domain in full, with the rest retrieved from reference TRBV7-9 and TRBJ2-6, is DTGVSQNPRHKITKRGQNVTFRCDPISEHNRLYWYRQTLGQGPEFLTYFQNEAQLEKSRLLSDRFSAERPKGSFSTLEIQRTEQGDSAMYLCASSLRGPSGANVLTFGAGSRLTVL.